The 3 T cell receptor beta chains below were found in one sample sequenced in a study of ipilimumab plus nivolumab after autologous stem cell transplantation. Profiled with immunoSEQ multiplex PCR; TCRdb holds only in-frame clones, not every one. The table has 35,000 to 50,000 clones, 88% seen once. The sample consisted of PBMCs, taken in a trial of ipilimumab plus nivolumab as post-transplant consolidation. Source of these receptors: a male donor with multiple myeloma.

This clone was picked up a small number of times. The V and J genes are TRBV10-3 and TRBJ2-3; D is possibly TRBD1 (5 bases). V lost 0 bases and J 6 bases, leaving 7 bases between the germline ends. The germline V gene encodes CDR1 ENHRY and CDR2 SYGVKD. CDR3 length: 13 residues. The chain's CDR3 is CAISESSGDTQYF. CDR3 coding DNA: TGTGCCATCAGTGAGTCGTCAGGGGATACGCAGTATTTT.

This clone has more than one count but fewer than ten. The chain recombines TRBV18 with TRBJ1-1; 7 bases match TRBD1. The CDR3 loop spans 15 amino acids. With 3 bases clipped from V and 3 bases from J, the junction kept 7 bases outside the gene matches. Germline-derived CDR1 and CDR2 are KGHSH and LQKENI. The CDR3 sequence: CASSPQGGRHTEAFF. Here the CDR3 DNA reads TGTGCCAGCTCACCCCAGGGGGGCCGGCACACTGAAGCTTTCTTT.

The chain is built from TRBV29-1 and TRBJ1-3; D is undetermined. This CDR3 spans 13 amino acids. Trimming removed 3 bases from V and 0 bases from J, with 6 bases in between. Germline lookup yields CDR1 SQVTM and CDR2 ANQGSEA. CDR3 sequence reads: CSVERSSGNTIYF. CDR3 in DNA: TGCAGCGTTGAGAGGAGCTCTGGAAACACCATATATTTT.